The rows below give T cell receptor beta chains drawn from one sample of a study of technical replicates of blood from a few donors. Sequenced by immunoSEQ multiplex PCR; TCRdb stores in-frame clones only, minus some. There are around 80,000 clones in the sample; roughly 92% occur only once, and about 0.23% lies in the top ten. Sequencing was performed on T cells isolated from PBMCs. The source of these receptors is a human donor in good health. CDR3s include the opening cysteine and the closing phenylalanine or tryptophan. A D gene is named only where the DNA matches it firmly.

j_gene	d_gene	v_gene	CDR3nt	CDR3aa
TRBJ1-2	.	TRBV2	TGTGCCAGCACCTACCTGACTGACAGCTACTATGGCTACACCTTC	CASTYLTDSYYGYTF
TRBJ2-1	.	TRBV29-1	TGCAGCGTTCTCCGGGACAGGGGATCCCTAGCGGGAATCGAGCAGTTCTTC	CSVLRDRGSLAGIEQFF
TRBJ2-1	.	TRBV7-2	TGTGCCAGCAGCTCCCCCTTTCGCCCGACAGAGACGAGGATCAATGAGCAGTTCTTC	CASSSPFRPTETRINEQFF
TRBJ2-7	.	TRBV14	TGTGCCAGCAGCCAAGCCCTTACTACCGAGCAGTACTTC	CASSQALTTEQYF
TRBJ1-2	.	TRBV27	TGTGCCAGCGGTTTGGGGGCGGGCTATGGCTACACCTTC	CASGLGAGYGYTF
TRBJ2-1	TRBD2	TRBV9	TGTGCCAGCAGCGCTAGCGGGAGGGCCAATGAGCAGTTCTTC	CASSASGRANEQFF
TRBJ1-3	TRBD1	TRBV13	TGTGCCAGCAGCTTACTGGACAGGGGGCTTGAACCTGGAAACACCATATATTTT	CASSLLDRGLEPGNTIYF
TRBJ1-5	.	TRBV7-8	TGTGCCAGCAGCTTAGGGGGAGGCAATCAGCCCCAGCATTTT	CASSLGGGNQPQHF
TRBJ1-1	.	TRBV11-3	TGTGCCAGCAGCTCCAGGTCGTCGAACACTGAAGCTTTCTTT	CASSSRSSNTEAFF
TRBJ2-3	.	TRBV5-1	TGCGCCAGCAGCTTGGTGCCAGGCTCCGGCACAGATACGCAGTATTTT	CASSLVPGSGTDTQYF